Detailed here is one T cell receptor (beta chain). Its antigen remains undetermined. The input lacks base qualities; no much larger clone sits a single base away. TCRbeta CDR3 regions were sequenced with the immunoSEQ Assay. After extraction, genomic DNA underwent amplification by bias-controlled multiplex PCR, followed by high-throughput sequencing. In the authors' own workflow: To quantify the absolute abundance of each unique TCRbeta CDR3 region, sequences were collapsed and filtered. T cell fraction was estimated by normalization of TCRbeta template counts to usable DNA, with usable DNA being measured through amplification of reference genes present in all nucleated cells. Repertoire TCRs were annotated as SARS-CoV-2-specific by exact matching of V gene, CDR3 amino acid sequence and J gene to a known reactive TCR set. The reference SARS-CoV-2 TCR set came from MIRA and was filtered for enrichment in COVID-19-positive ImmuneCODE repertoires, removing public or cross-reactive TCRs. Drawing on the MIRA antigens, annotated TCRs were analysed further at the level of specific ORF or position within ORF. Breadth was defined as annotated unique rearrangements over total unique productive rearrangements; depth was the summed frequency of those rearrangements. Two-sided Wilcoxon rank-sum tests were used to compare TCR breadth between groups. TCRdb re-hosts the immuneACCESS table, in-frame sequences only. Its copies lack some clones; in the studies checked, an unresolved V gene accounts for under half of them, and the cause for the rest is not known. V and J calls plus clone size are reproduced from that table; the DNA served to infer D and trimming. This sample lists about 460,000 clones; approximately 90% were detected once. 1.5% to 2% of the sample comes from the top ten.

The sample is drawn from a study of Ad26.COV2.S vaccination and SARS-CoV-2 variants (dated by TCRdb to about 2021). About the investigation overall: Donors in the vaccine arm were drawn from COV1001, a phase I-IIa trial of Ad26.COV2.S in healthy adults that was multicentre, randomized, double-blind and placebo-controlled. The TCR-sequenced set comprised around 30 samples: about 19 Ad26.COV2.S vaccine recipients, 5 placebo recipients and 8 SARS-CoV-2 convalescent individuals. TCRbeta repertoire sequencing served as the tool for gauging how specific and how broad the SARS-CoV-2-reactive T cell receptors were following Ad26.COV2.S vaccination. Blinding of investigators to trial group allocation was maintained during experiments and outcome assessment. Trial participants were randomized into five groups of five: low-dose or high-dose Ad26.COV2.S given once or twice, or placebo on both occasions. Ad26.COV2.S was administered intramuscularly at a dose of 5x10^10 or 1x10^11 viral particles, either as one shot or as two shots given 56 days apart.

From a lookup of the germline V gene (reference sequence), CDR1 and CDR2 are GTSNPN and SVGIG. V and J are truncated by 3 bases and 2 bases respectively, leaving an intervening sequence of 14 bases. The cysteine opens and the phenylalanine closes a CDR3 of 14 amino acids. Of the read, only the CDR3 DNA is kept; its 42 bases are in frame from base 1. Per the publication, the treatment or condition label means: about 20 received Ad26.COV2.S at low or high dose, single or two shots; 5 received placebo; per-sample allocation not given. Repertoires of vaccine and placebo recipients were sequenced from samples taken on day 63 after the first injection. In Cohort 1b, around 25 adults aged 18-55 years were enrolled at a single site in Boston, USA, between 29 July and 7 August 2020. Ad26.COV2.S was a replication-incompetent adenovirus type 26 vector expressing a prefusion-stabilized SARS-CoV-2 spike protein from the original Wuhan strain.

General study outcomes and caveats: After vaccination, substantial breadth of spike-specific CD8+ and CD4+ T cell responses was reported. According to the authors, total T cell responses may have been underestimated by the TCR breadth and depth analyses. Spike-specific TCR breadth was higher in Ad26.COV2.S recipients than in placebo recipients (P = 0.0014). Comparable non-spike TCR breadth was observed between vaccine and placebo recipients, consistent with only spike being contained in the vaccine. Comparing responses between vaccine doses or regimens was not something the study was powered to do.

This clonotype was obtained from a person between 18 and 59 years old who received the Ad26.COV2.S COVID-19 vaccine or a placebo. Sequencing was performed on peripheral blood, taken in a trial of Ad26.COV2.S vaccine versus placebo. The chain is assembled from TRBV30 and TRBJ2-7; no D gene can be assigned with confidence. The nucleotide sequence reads TGTGCCTGGAGCGCCGCCTCAGCAACCTACGAGCAGTACTTC. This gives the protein CAWSAASATYEQYF.